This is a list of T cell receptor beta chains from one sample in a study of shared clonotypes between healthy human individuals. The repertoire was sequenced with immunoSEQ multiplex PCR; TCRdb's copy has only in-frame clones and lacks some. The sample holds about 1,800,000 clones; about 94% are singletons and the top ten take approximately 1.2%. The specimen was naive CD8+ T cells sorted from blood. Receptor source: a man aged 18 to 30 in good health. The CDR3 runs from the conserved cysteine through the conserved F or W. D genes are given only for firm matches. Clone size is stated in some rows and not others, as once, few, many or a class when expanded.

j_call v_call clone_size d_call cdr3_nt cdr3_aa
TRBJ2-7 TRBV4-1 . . TGCGCCAGCAGCCAAGATCCGATTAGCTCCTACGAGCAGTACTTC CASSQDPISSYEQYF
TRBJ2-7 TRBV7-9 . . TGTGCCAGCAGCTTAGTATCGGCAGGTACCTACGAGCAGTACTTC CASSLVSAGTYEQYF
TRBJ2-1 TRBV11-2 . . TGTGCCAGCAGCTTTACTCCAGGTCCCATCTATCGTGAGCAGTTCTTC CASSFTPGPIYREQFF
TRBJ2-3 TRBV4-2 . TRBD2 TGTGCCAGCAGCGACCTAGCGGGGCCCACAGATACGCAGTATTTT CASSDLAGPTDTQYF
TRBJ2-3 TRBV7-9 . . TGTGCCAGCAGCGACAGGACCACTAGCACAGATACGCAGTATTTT CASSDRTTSTDTQYF
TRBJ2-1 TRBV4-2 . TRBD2 TGTGCCAGCAGCCAAGAGGGACTAGCCCTCTACAATGAGCAGTTCTTC CASSQEGLALYNEQFF
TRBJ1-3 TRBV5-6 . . TGTGCCAGCAGTTTGTGGGGCAGGCCGGCCTCTGGAAACACCATATATTTT CASSLWGRPASGNTIYF
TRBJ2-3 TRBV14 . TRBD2 TGTGCCAGCAGCCAAGATGGGAGCGGGAGAGACCCAGATACGCAGTATTTT CASSQDGSGRDPDTQYF
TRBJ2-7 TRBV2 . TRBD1 TGTGCCAGCAGTCTTTGGACAGGGACCTACGAGCAGTACTTC CASSLWTGTYEQYF
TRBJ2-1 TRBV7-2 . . TGTGCCAGCAGCCCAATAATCGGGAATGAGCAGTTCTTC CASSPIIGNEQFF
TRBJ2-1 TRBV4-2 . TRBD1 TGTGCCAGCAGCCGAGGACAGGCCTCAATCTTC CASSRGQASIF
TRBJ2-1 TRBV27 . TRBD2 TGTGCCAGCAGTTTATTCGGGGGGAGGGCCCTAGATGAGCAGTTCTTC CASSLFGGRALDEQFF
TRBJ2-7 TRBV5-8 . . TGTGCCAGCAGCTCCTATTTGGGGGGCGCCTACGAGCAGTACTTC CASSSYLGGAYEQYF
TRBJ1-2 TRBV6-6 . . TGTGCCAGCAGTTACTCTCCAACAGGGACCTATGGCTACACCTTC CASSYSPTGTYGYTF
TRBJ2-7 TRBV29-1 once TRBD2 TGCAGCGTTAAACTAGCGGGGGGCCTACCTTACGAGCAGTACTTC CSVKLAGGLPYEQYF
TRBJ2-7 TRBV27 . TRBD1 TGTGCCAGCGCCTCAGGGGGCGAGCAGTACTTC CASASGGEQYF
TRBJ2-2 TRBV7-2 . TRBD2 TGTGCCAGCAGCCAGGGGCGGGCTAGCGGGATGACCACCGGGGAGCTGTTTTTT CASSQGRASGMTTGELFF
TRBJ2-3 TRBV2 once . TGTGCCAGCAGTGCCGGGACCGCTTTCCGCACAGATACGCAGTATTTT CASSAGTAFRTDTQYF
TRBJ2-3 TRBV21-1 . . TGTGCCAGCAGGTGGGGGGGCACAGATACGCAGTATTTT CASRWGGTDTQYF
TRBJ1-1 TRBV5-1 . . TGCGCCAGCAGCTTGGTAGGGTGGGGGTTTGCGGACACTGAAGCTTTCTTT CASSLVGWGFADTEAFF
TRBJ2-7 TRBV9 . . TGTGCCAGCAGCGCCGGGACGGGTACCTACGAGCAGTACTTC CASSAGTGTYEQYF
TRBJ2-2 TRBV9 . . TGTGCCAGCAGTGACCCCGTTCAGGGCCGTTACGGGGAGCTGTTTTTT CASSDPVQGRYGELFF
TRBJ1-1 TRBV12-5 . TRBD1 TGTGCTAGTGGTTTGACATCGACAGGGCTGAACACTGAAGCTTTCTTT CASGLTSTGLNTEAFF
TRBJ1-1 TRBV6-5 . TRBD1 TGTGCCAGCAGTTACGGGACAGTTTCTTTCTTT CASSYGTVSFF
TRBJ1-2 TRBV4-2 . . TGTGCCAGCAGCCAGGATCTGAGTGGCTACACCTTC CASSQDLSGYTF
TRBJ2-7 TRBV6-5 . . TGTGCCAGCAGTTACTCTCCAGGGGGGACCTACGAGCAGTACTTC CASSYSPGGTYEQYF
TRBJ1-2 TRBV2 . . TGTGCCAGCAGTGAGGGTGGATCCTATGGCTACACCTTC CASSEGGSYGYTF
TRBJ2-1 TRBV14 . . TGTGCCAGCAGCCAAGTAAGCAATGAGCAGTTCTTC CASSQVSNEQFF
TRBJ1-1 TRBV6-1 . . TGTGCCAGCAGTGCGGAGGCGAACACTGAAGCTTTCTTT CASSAEANTEAFF
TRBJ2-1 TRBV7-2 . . TGTGCCAGCAGCCAAATGAACTCCTACAATGAGCAGTTCTTC CASSQMNSYNEQFF
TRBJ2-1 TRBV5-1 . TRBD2 TGCGCCAGCAGCGGAGGACTAGCGGGGGACAACGAGCAGTTCTTC CASSGGLAGDNEQFF
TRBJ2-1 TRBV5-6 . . TGTGCCAGCAGCTTGGTTGCGGCTCCCCACAATGAGCAGTTCTTC CASSLVAAPHNEQFF
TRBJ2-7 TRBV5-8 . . TGTGCCAGCAGCTTGGGGGTGTCTGGCACCGACGAGCAGTACTTC CASSLGVSGTDEQYF
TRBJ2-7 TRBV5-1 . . TGCGCCAGCAGCTTGGATCAGGGTAGTCTCTACGAGCAGTACTTC CASSLDQGSLYEQYF
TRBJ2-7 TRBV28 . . TGTGCCAGCAGTTTGCGGCGTCAGCGCGGGGAGCAGTACTTC CASSLRRQRGEQYF
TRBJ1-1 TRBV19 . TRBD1 TGTGCCAGTAGTGCAGGGGGGGCCACTGAAGCTTTCTTT CASSAGGATEAFF
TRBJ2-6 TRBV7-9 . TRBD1 TGTGCCAGCAAGGGGACAGGGGTTATAAGGGCCAACGTCCTGACTTTC CASKGTGVIRANVLTF
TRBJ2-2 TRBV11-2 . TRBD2 TGTGCCAGCAGGGAGCGCGGGGGGGCCGGGGAGCTGTTTTTT CASRERGGAGELFF
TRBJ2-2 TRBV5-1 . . TGCGCCAGCAGCTTGAAGGTTCAGGAGAACACCGGGGAGCTGTTTTTT CASSLKVQENTGELFF
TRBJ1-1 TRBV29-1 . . TGCAGCGTTGAAGATCCTCTCGACCTGGGGGGCACTGAAGCTTTCTTT CSVEDPLDLGGTEAFF
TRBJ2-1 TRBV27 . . TGTGCCAGCCTGCGGACCGGAGGGAATGAGCAGTTCTTC CASLRTGGNEQFF
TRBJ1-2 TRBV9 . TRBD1 TGTGCCAGCAGCCAGGAGACAGGGGCCCTATATGGCTACACCTTC CASSQETGALYGYTF
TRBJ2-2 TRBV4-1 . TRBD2 TGCGCCAGCAGTCTAGCGGGGGCGAACACCGGGGAGCTGTTTTTT CASSLAGANTGELFF
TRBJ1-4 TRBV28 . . TGTGCCAGCACCCGGACTATGGGTGAAAAACTGTTTTTT CASTRTMGEKLFF
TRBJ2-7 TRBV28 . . TGTGCCAGCAGTCTCGTCGAAGTCCACTACGAGCAGTACTTC CASSLVEVHYEQYF
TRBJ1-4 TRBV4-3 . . TGCGCCAGCAGCCTCACATGGCAGGCTGCAACTAATGAAAAACTGTTTTTT CASSLTWQAATNEKLFF
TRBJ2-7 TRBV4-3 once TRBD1 TGCGCCAGCAGCCAGTTCGGACAGGGTGTAAACTACGAGCAGTACTTC CASSQFGQGVNYEQYF
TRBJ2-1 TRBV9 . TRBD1 TGTGCCAGCAGCGTGGACAGGGGTTTTGAGGATGAGCAGTTCTTC CASSVDRGFEDEQFF
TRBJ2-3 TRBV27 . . TGTGCCAGCAGTTCCAGGGGTGCCACAGATACGCAGTATTTT CASSSRGATDTQYF
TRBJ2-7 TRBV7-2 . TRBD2 TGTGCCAGCAGCGACGGACTAGCGGGATCCTACGAGCAGTACTTC CASSDGLAGSYEQYF
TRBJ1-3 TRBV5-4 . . TGTGCCAGCAGCTTTCCAGGGACCGACACCATATATTTT CASSFPGTDTIYF
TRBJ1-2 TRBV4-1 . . TGCGCCAGCAGCCAAGGTGGAGGAGGGGCCGGAGGCTACACCTTC CASSQGGGGAGGYTF
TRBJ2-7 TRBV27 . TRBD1 TGTGCCAGCAGTCAGGGACAGGGCTCCTACGAGCAGTACTTC CASSQGQGSYEQYF
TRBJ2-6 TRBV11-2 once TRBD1 TGTGCCAGCAGCTTACCCGGGACAGGGGTCTCTGGGGCCAACGTCCTGACTTTC CASSLPGTGVSGANVLTF
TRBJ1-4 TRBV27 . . TGTGCCAGCAGTTTTCGGCAGGCGACAACTAATGAAAAACTGTTTTTT CASSFRQATTNEKLFF
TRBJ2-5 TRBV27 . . TGTGCCAGCAGTTTATCGGGCCTCCCGCAAGAGACCCAGTACTTC CASSLSGLPQETQYF
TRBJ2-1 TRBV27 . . TGTGCCAGCAGTTCCCTCCTTCGACTGGACAATGAGCAGTTCTTC CASSSLLRLDNEQFF
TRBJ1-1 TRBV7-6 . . TGTGCCAGCAGCCTAAGGGGGGGTGAAGCTTTCTTT CASSLRGGEAFF
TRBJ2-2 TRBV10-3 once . TGTGCCATCAGTGACCTCCCCAGGACGAACACCGGGGAGCTGTTTTTT CAISDLPRTNTGELFF
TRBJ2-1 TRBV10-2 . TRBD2 TGCGCCAGCAGTCCGACTAGCGGGGGATACAATGAGCAGTTCTTC CASSPTSGGYNEQFF